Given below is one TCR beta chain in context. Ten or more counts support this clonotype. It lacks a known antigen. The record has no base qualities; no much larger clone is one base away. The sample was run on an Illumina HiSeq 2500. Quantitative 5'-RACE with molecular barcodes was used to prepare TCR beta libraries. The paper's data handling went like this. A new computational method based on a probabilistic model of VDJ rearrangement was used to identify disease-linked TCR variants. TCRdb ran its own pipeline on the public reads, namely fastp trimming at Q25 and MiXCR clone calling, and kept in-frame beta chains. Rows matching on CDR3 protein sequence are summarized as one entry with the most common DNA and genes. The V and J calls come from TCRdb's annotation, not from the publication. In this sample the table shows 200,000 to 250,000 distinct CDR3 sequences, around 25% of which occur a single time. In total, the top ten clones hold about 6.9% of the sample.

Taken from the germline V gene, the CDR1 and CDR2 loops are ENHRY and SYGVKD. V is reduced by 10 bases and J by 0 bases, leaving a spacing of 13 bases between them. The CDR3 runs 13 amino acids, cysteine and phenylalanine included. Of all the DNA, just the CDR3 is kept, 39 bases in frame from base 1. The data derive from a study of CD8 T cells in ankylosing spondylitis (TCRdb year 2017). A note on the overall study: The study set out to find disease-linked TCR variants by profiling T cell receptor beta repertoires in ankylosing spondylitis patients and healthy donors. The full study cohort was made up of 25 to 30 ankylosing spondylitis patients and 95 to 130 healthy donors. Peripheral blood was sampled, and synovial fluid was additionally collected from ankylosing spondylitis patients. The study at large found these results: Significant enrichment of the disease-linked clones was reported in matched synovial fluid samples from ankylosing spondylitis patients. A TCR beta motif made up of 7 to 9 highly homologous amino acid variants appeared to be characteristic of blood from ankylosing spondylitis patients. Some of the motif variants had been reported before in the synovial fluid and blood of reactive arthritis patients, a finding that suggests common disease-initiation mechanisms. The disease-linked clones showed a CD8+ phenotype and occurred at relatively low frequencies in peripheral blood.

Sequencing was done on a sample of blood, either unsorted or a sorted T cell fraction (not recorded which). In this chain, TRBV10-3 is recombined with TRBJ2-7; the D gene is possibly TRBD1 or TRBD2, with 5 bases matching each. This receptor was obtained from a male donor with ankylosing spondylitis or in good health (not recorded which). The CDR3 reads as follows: CASRDESSYEQYF. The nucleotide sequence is TGTGCCAGCCGGGACGAGAGCTCCTACGAGCAGTACTTC.